This paragraph covers one TCR beta chain sequence. Its antigen is not known. Separate from the approximately 720-subject first cohort was the 120-subject validation cohort, to which the donors belonged. TCRdb's copy holds only in-frame clones and misses some; the assay was immunoSEQ multiplex PCR. The sample has 130,000 to 150,000 clones; less than 90% are singletons. Germline V gene data show CDR1 as SGHKS and CDR2 as YYEKEE (reference sequence). The V gene lost 5 bases and the J gene lost 0 bases, with 17 bases spanning the gap. CDR3 size: 16 residues. This record belongs to a study of cytomegalovirus exposure and HLA in healthy donors. Study overall: The platform used for the 120 or so validation repertoires matched that of the approximately 620 first-cohort repertoires, a later analysis reported. The study, taken as a whole, reports: Overall, approximately 180 TCR beta chains were annotated as cytomegalovirus-associated. Three CMV-associated chains proved CMV antigen-specific in vitro.

This clonotype originated in a woman aged 18-30 years in good health and CMV-seropositive. Sequences were obtained from PBMCs. The V call is TRBV5-5, the J call TRBJ1-1; D not resolved. As DNA, the CDR3 is TGTGCCAGCAGTCGGGGTGTCGGGTTAGTGAACACTGAAGCTTTCTTT. It translates to CASSRGVGLVNTEAFF.